This T cell receptor beta chain emerged from a study of blood T cell repertoires in COVID-19. Study as a whole: In each case, the material was cDNA or gDNA derived from T cells, B-cell-depleted T cells, or PBMCs.

Clones were read by immunoSEQ multiplex PCR, and TCRdb kept only the in-frame ones, dropping some. There are around 50,000 clones in the sample; roughly 90% occur only once, and more than 2% lies in the top ten. The sequencing input was peripheral blood. This sequence originates from a human donor in a cohort sampled during active COVID-19.

The CDR3 reads CASSPSGESYEQYF. The DNA of the CDR3 is TGTGCCAGCAGTCCTAGCGGGGAGTCCTACGAGCAGTACTTC. The rearrangement uses TRBV27 and TRBJ2-7; 9 bases agree with TRBD2. After removal of 5 bases from V and 1 base from J, the junction contained 3 bases not matched to a gene. Germline V CDR1 and CDR2: MNHEY, SMNVEV (reference sequence). The CDR3 covers 14 residues.